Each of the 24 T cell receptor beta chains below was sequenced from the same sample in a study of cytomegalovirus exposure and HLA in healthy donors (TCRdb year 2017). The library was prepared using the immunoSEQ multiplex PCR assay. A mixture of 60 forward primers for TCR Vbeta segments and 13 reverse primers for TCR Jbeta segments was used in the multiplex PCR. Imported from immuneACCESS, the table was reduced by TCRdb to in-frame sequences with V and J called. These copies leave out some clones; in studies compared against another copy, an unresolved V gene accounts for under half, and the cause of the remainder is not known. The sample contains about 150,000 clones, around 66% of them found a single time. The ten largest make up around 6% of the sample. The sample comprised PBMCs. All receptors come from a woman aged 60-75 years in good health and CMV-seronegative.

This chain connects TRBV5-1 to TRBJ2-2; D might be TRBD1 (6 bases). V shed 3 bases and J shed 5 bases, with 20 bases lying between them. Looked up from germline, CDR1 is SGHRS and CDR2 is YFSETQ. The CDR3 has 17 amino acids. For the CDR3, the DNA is TGCGCCAGCAGCTCCTTAGGGAGAGGGGGAATTACCGGGGAGCTGTTTTTT. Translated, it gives CASSSLGRGGITGELFF.

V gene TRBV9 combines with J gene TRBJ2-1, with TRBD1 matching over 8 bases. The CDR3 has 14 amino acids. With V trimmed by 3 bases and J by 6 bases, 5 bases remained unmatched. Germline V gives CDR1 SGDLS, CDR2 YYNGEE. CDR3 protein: CASSGGTGGNEQFF. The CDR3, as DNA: TGTGCCAGCAGCGGCGGTACAGGGGGCAATGAGCAGTTCTTC.

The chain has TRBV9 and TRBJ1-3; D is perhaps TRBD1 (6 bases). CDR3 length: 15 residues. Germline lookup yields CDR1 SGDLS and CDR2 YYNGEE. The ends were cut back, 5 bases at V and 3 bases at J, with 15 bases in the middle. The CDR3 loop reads CASSPTGGRGNTIYF. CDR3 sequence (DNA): TGTGCCAGCAGTCCTACCGGGGGGCGTGGAAACACCATATATTTT. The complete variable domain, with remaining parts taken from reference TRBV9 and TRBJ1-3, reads DSGVTQTPKHLITATGQRVTLRCSPRSGDLSVYWYQQSLDQGLQFLIQYYNGEERAKGNILERFSAQQFPDLHSELNLSSLELGDSALYFCASSPTGGRGNTIYFGEGSWLTVV.

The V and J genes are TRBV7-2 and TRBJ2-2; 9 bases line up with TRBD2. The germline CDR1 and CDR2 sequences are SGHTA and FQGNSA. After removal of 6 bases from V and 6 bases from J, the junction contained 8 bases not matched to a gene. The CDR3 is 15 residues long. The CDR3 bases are TGTGCCAGCAGGGTGGAAGCGGGGGGTTCCGGGGAGCTGTTTTTT. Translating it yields CASRVEAGGSGELFF.

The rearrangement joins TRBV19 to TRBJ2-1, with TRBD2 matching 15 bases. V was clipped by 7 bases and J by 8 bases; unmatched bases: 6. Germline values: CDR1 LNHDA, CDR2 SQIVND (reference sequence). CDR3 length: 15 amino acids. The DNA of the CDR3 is TGTGCCAGTACCACCCGGACTAGCGGGGGGGATGAGCAGTTCTTC. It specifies CASTTRTSGGDEQFF. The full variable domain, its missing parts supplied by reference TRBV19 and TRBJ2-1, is DGGITQSPKYLFRKEGQNVTLSCEQNLNHDAMYWYRQDPGQGLRLIYYSQIVNDFQKGDIAEGYSVSREKKESFPLTVTSAQKNPTAFYLCASTTRTSGGDEQFFGPGTRLTVL.

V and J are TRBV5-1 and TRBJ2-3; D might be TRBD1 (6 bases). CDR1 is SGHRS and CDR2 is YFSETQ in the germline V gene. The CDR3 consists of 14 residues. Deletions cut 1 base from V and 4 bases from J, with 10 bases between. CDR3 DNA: TGCGCCAGCAGCTTGACAGGGCCCCCAGATACGCAGTATTTT. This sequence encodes CASSLTGPPDTQYF.

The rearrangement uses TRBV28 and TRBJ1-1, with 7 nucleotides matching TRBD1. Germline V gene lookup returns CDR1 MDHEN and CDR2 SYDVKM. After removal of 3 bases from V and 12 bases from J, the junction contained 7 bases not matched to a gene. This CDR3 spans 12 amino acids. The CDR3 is CASSFIDRETFF. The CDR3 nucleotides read TGTGCCAGCAGTTTCATCGACAGGGAAACTTTCTTT. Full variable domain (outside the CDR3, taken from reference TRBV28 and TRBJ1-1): DVKVTQSSRYLVKRTGEKVFLECVQDMDHENMFWYRQDPGLGLRLIYFSYDVKMKEKGDIPEGYSVSREKKERFSLILESASTNQTSMYLCASSFIDRETFFGQGTRLTVV.

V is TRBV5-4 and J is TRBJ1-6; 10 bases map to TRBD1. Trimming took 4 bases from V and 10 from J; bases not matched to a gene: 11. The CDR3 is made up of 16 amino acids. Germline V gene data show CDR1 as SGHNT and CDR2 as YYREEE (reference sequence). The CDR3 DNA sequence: TGTGCCAGCAGCGACCGACAGGGGGCGGTAGGCTCACCCCTCCACTTT. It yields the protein CASSDRQGAVGSPLHF.

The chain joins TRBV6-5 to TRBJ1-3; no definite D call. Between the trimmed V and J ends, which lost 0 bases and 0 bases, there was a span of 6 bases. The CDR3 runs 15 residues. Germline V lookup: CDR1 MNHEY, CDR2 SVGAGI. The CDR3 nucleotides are TGTGCCAGCAGTTACTCGCGCCACTCTGGAAACACCATATATTTT. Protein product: CASSYSRHSGNTIYF.

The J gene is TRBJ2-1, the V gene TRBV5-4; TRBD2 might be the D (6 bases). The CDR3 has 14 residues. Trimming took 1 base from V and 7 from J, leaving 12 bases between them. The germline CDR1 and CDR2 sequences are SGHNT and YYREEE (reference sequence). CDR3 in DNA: TGTGCCAGCAGCTTGCTCGGGGGTCCGAATGAGCAGTTCTTC. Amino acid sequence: CASSLLGGPNEQFF.

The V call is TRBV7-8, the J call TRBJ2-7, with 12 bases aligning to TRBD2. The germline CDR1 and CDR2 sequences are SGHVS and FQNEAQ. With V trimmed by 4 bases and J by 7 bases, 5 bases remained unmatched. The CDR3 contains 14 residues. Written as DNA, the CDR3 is TGTGCCAGCAGCTACGGACTAGCGGGACGGGAGCAGTACTTC. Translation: CASSYGLAGREQYF. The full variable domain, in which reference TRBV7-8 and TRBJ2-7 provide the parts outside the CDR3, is GAGVSQSPRYKVAKRGQDVALRCDPISGHVSLFWYQQALGQGPEFLTYFQNEAQLDKSGLPSDRFFAERPEGSVSTLKIQRTQQEDSAVYLCASSYGLAGREQYFGPGTRLTVT.

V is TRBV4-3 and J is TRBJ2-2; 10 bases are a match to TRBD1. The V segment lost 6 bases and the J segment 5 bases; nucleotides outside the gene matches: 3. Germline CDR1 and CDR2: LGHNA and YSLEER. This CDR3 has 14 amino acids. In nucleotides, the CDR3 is TGCGCCAGCAGGCCGGGACAGGGGACCGGGGAGCTGTTTTTT. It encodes CASRPGQGTGELFF.

The CDR3 coding sequence is TGTGCCAGCAGCGTTGGGACAGCCGCTAACTATGGCTACACCTTC. Encoded protein: CASSVGTAANYGYTF. V usage is TRBV5-4 and J usage is TRBJ1-2; TRBD1 agrees at 7 bases. The V gene's germline CDR1 is SGHNT and CDR2 YYREEE (reference sequence). With V trimmed by 4 bases and J by 0 bases, 6 bases remained unmatched. This CDR3 contains 15 residues. Supplemented by reference TRBV5-4 and TRBJ1-2, the full variable domain reads ETGVTQSPTHLIKTRGQQVTLRCSSQSGHNTVSWYQQALGQGPQFIFQYYREEENGRGNFPPRFSGLQFPNYSSELNVNALELDDSALYLCASSVGTAANYGYTFGSGTRLTVV.

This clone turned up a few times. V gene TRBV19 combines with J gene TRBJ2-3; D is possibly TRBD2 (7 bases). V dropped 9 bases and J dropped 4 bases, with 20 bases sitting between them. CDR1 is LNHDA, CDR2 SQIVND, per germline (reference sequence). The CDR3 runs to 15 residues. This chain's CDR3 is CASRGAGEEADTQYF. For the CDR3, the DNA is TGTGCCAGCCGGGGGGCGGGGGAAGAAGCAGATACGCAGTATTTT.

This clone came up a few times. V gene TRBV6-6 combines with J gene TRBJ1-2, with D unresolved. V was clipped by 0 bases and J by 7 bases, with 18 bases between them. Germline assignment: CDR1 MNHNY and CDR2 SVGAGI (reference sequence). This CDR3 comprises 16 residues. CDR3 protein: CASSYSETRASSGYTF. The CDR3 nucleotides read TGTGCCAGCAGTTACTCTGAAACCCGAGCATCGAGTGGCTACACCTTC.

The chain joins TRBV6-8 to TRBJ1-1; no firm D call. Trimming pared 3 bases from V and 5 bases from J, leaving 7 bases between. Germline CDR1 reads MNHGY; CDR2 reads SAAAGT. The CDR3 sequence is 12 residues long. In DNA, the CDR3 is TGTGCCAGCAGTTATGGGAGAACTGAAGCTTTCTTT. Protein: CASSYGRTEAFF.

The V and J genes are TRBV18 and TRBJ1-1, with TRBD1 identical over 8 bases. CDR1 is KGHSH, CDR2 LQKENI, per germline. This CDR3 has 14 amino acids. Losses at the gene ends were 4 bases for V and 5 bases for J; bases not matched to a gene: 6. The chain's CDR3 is CASSRGTGLTEAFF. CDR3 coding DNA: TGTGCCAGCTCACGAGGGACAGGCTTGACTGAAGCTTTCTTT.

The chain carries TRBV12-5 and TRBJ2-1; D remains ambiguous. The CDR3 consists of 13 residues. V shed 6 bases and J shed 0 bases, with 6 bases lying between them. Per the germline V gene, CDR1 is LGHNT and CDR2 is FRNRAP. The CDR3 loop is CASGRSSYNEQFF. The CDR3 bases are TGTGCTAGTGGCCGCAGCTCCTACAATGAGCAGTTCTTC. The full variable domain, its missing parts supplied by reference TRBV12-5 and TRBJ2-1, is DARVTQTPRHKVTEMGQEVTMRCQPILGHNTVFWYRQTMMQGLELLAYFRNRAPLDDSGMPKDRFSAEMPDATLATLKIQPSEPRDSAVYFCASGRSSYNEQFFGPGTRLTVL.

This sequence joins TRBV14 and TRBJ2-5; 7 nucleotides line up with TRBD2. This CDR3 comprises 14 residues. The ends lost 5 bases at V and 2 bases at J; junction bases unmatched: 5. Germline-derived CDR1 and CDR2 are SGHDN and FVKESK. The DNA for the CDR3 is TGTGCCAGCAGCGAGAGGGACTATCAAGAGACCCAGTACTTC. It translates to CASSERDYQETQYF.

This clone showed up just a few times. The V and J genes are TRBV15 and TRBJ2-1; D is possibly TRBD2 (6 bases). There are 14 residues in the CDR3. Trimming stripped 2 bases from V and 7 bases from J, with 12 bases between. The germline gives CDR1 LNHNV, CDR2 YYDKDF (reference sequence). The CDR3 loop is CATSRPGVENEQFF. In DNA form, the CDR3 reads TGTGCCACCAGCAGACCGGGAGTTGAAAATGAGCAGTTCTTC.

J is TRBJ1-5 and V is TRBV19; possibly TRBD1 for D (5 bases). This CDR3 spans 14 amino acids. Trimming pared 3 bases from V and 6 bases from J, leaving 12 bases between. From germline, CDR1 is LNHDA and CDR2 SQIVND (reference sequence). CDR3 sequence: CASSISSGRQPQHF. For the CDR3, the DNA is TGTGCCAGTAGTATTTCTTCAGGGCGTCAGCCCCAGCATTTT.

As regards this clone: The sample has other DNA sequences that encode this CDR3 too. The DNA for the CDR3 is TGCGCCAGCAGCCTCGGGGACAGGGCAAATGAAAAACTGTTTTTT. It is translated as CASSLGDRANEKLFF. The chain is built from TRBV5-1 and TRBJ1-4; 9 bases match TRBD1. With V trimmed by 4 bases and J by 5 bases, 6 bases remained unmatched. CDR1 is SGHRS, CDR2 YFSETQ, per germline. The length of the CDR3 is 15 residues.

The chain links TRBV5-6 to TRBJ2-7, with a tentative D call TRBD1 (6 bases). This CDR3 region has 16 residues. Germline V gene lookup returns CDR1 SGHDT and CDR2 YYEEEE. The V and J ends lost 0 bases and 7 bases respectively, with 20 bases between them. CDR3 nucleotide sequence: TGTGCCAGCAGCTTGGTTGGCAGGGGACCTTCAAGTGAGCAGTACTTC. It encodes CASSLVGRGPSSEQYF.

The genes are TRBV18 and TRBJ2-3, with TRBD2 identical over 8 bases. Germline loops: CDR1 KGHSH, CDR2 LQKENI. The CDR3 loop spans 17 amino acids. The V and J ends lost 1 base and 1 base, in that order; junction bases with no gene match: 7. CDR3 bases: TGTGCCAGCTCACCACTCCGGGGGGGTTCCGGCACAGATACGCAGTATTTT. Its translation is CASSPLRGGSGTDTQYF.